This TCR beta chain appears in the sequencing data of a study of T cell responses to AZD1222 COVID-19 vaccine. Regarding the study as a whole: Spike-specific TCR breadth and depth went up after people got two AZD1222 doses. Reports indicate that nearly half of spike-specific TCRs are directed at unmutated variant regions.

The length of the CDR3 is 16 residues. V was clipped by 4 bases and J by 2 bases; unmatched bases: 10. Looked up from germline, CDR1 is SGHRS and CDR2 is YFSETQ. As regards this clone: Antigen unknown.

Libraries were prepared by immunoSEQ multiplex PCR; TCRdb keeps only in-frame clonotypes and omits some of them. The table lists some 120,000 clones, approximately 86% of them singletons. This rearrangement joins TRBV5-1 to TRBJ1-1, with TRBD1 matching over 8 bases. This material consisted of peripheral blood, taken on day 0 of AZD1222 vaccination. This clonotype was obtained from an adult in good health. This chain's CDR3 is CASSKTGAQGNTEAFF. As DNA, the CDR3 is TGCGCCAGCAGCAAGACAGGGGCGCAAGGTAACACTGAAGCTTTCTTT.